This T cell receptor (beta chain) stems from a study of T cell changes during pregnancy in multiple sclerosis (dated 2019 in TCRdb). With regard to the full study: The study examined how the T cell repertoire changed over the course of pregnancy in women with multiple sclerosis.

Per the germline V gene, MGHRA is the CDR1 and YSYEKL is the CDR2. From V the trimming removes 0 bases and from J it removes 2 bases, while the gene matches leave 5 bases of the junction unaccounted for. The CDR3 covers 16 residues, taking in both the cysteine and the phenylalanine. Solely the CDR3 DNA is kept, with 48 bases framed from the first base. The library was prepared using the immunoSEQ multiplex PCR assay. What TCRdb holds here is the immuneACCESS table cut down to in-frame rearrangements. Part of the clones is not present; checked against another copy, under half of the missing clones reflect an unresolved V gene, and the others are unexplained. Counted in this sample were roughly 49,000 clones; 85% to 95% of them appeared once. The ten largest clones add up to approximately 0.41% of the sample. This clone occurred once. No antigen is known for it. No base-level quality is on record; no much larger clone is a single base apart.

This receptor was identified in a female donor in good health, enrolled as a control in a pregnancy study. The rearrangement joined TRBV4-1 to TRBJ2-3, with 7 central nucleotides matching TRBD2. The sequenced sample was CD4+ T cells from peripheral blood mononuclear cells, obtained in the second trimester of pregnancy. The CDR3 sequence is CASSQDFGGFTDTQYF. The DNA is as follows: TGCGCCAGCAGCCAAGATTTCGGGGGGTTCACAGATACGCAGTATTTT.